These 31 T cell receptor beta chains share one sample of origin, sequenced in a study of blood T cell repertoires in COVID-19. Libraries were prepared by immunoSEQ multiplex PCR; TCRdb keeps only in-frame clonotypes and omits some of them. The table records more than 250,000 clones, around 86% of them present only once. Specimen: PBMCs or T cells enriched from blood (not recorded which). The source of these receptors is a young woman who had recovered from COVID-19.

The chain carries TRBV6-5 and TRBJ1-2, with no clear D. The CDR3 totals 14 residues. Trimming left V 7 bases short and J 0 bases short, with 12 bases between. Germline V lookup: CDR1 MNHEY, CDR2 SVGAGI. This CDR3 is CASTFSGTNYGYTF. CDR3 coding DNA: TGTGCCAGCACCTTCTCCGGGACTAACTATGGCTACACCTTC.

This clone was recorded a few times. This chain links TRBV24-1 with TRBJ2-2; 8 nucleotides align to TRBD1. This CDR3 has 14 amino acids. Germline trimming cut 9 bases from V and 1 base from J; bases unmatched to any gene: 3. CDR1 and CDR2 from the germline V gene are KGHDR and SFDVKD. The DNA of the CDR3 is TGTGCCACCGCCGGGACAGGGAACACCGGGGAGCTGTTTTTT. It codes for CATAGTGNTGELFF.

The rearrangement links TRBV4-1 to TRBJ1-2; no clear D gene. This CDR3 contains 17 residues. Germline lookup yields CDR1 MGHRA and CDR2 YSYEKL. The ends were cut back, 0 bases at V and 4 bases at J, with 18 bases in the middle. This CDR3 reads CASSQDPLRGYSYGYTF. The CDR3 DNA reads TGCGCCAGCAGCCAAGATCCGTTACGGGGTTACAGCTATGGCTACACCTTC.

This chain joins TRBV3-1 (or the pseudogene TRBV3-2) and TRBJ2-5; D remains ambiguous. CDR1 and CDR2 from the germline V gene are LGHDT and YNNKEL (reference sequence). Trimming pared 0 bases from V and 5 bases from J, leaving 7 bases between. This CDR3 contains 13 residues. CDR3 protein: CASSQERWETQYF. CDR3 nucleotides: TGTGCCAGCAGCCAAGAGCGGTGGGAGACCCAGTACTTC.

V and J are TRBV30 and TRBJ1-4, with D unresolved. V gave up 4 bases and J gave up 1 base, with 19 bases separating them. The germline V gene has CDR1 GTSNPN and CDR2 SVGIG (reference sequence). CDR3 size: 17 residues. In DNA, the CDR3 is TGTGCCTGGATGGCCCCCCCCTTATCTGTAACTAATGAAAAACTGTTTTTT. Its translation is CAWMAPPLSVTNEKLFF.

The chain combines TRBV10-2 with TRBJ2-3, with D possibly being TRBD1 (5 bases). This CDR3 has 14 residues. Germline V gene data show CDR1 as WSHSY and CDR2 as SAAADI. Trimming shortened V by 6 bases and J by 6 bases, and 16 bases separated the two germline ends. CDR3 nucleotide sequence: TGCGCCAGCAGGGACCCGAAGGGGTTTGATACGCAGTATTTT. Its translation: CASRDPKGFDTQYF.

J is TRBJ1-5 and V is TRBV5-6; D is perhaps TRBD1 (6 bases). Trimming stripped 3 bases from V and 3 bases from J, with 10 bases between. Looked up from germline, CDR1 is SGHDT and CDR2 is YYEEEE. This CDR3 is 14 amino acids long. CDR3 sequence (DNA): TGTGCCAGCAGCTCAGGACAGTTCAATCAGCCCCAGCATTTT. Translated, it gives CASSSGQFNQPQHF.

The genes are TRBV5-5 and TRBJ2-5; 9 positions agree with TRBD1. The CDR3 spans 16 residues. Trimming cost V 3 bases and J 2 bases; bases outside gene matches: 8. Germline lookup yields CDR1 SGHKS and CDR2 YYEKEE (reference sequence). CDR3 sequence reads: CASSSVTGGGQETQYF. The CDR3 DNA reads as TGTGCCAGCAGCTCCGTGACAGGGGGGGGGCAAGAGACCCAGTACTTC.

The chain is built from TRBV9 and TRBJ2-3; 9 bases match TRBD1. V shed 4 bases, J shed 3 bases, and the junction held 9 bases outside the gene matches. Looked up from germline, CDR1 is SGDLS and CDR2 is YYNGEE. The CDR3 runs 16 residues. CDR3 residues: CASSPSRDRETDTQYF. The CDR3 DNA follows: TGTGCCAGCAGCCCGAGCCGGGACAGGGAAACAGATACGCAGTATTTT.

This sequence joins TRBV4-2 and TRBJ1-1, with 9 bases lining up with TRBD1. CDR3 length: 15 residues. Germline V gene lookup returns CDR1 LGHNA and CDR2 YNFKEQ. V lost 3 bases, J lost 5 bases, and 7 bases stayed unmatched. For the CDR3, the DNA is TGTGCCAGCAGCCAGGGTCGGACAGGGGAAACTGAAGCTTTCTTT. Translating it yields CASSQGRTGETEAFF.

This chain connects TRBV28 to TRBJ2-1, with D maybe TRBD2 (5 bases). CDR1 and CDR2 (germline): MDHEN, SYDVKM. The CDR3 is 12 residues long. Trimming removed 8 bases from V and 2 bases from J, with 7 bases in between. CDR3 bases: TGTGCCAGCGGACTCACCTACAATGAGCAGTTCTTC. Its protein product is CASGLTYNEQFF.

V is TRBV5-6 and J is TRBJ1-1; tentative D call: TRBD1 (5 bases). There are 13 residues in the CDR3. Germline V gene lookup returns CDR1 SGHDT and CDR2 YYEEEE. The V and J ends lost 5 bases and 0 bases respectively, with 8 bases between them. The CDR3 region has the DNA TGTGCCAGCAGGGGGCCAATGAACACTGAAGCTTTCTTT. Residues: CASRGPMNTEAFF. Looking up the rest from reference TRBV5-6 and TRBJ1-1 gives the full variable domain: DAGVTQSPTHLIKTRGQQVTLRCSPKSGHDTVSWYQQALGQGPQFIFQYYEEEERQRGNFPDRFSGHQFPNYSSELNVNALLLGDSALYLCASRGPMNTEAFFGQGTRLTVV.

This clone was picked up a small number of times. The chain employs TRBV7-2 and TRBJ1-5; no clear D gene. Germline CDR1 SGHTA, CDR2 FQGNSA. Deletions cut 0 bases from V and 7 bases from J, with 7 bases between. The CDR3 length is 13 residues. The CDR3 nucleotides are TGTGCCAGCAGCTTAGCGAGTGAACAGCCCCAGCATTTT. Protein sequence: CASSLASEQPQHF.

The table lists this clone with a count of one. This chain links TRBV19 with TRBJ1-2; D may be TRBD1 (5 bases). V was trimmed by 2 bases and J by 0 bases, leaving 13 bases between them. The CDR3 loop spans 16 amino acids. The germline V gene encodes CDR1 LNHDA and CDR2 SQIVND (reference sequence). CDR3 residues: CASSITLTEANYGYTF. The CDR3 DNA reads TGTGCCAGTAGTATAACCCTGACAGAAGCTAACTATGGCTACACCTTC. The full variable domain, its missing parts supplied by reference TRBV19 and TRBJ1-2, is DGGITQSPKYLFRKEGQNVTLSCEQNLNHDAMYWYRQDPGQGLRLIYYSQIVNDFQKGDIAEGYSVSREKKESFPLTVTSAQKNPTAFYLCASSITLTEANYGYTFGSGTRLTVV.

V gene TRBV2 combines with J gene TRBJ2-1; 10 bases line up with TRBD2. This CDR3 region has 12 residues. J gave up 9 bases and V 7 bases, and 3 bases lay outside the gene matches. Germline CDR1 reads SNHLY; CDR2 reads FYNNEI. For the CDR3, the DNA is TGTGCCAGCAACCGACTAGCGGGTGAGCAGTTCTTC. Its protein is CASNRLAGEQFF.

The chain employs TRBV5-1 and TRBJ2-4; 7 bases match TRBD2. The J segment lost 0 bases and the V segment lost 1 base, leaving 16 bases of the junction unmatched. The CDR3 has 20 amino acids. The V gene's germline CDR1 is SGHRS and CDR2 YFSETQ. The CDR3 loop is CASSLFPSGIRVLAKNIQYF. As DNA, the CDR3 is TGCGCCAGCAGCTTGTTTCCTAGCGGCATTAGAGTATTAGCCAAAAACATTCAGTACTTC.

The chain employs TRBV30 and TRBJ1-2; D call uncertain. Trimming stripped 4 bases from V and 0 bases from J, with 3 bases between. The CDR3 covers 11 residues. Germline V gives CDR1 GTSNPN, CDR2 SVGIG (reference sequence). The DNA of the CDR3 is TGTGCCTGGACTACTAACTATGGCTACACCTTC. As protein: CAWTTNYGYTF.

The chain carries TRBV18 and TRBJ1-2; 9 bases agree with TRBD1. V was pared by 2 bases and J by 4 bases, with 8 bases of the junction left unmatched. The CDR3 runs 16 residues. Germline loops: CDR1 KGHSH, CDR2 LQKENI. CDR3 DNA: TGTGCCAGCTCACCAAGGGACAGGGATCGGGTCTATGGCTACACCTTC. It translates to CASSPRDRDRVYGYTF.

This chain's CDR3 is CASSFYGISTDTQYF. CDR3 DNA sequence: TGTGCCAGCAGCTTTTACGGGATTTCCACAGATACGCAGTATTTT. V and J are TRBV11-1 and TRBJ2-3; tentative D call: TRBD2 (5 bases). The CDR3 has 15 residues. With 3 bases removed from V and 2 bases from J, the gap between germline ends came to 12 bases. Germline V lookup: CDR1 SGHAT, CDR2 FQDESV (reference sequence).

The CDR3 DNA reads TGTGCCAGCAGCGCCGACCAGGCCCGGACGCAGTATTTT. Its protein is CASSADQARTQYF. The rearrangement joins TRBV2 to TRBJ2-3; D gene ambiguous. This CDR3 has 13 amino acids. V was shortened by 6 bases and J by 9 bases, with 16 bases between the two germline ends. Germline V gene lookup returns CDR1 SNHLY and CDR2 FYNNEI.

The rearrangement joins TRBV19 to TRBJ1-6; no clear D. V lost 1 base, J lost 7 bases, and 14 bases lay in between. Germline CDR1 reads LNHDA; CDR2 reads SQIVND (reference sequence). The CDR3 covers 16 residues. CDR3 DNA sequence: TGTGCCAGTAGTATAGGAGGAGGGAACCTAAATTCACCCCTCCACTTT. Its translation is CASSIGGGNLNSPLHF.

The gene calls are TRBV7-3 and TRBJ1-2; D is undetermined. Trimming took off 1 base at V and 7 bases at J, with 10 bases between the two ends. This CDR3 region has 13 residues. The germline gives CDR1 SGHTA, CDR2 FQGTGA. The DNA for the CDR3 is TGTGCCAGCAGCTTAATGACCGGGAGTGGCTACACCTTC. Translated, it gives CASSLMTGSGYTF.

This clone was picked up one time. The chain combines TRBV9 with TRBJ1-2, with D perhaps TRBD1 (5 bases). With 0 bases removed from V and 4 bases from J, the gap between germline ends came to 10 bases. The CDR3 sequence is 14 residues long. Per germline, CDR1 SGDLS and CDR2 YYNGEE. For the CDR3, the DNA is TGTGCCAGCAGCGTAGCCCGACAGTCCTATGGCTACACCTTC. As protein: CASSVARQSYGYTF.

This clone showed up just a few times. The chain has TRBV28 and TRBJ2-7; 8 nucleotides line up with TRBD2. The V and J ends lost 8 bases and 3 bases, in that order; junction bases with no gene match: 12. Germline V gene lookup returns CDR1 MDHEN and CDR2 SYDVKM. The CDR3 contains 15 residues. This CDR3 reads CASGRREAGHYEQYF. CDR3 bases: TGTGCCAGCGGTCGGCGGGAGGCCGGTCACTACGAGCAGTACTTC.

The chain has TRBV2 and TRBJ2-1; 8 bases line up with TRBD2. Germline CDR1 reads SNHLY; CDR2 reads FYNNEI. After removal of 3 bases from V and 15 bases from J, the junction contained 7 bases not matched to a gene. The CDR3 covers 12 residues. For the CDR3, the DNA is TGTGCCAGCAGTGATACCGGGGGGGCCTTGTTCTTC. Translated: CASSDTGGALFF.

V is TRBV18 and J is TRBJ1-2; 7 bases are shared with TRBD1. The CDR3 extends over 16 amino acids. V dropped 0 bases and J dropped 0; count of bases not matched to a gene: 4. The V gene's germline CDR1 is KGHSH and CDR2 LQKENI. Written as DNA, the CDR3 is TGTGCCAGCTCACCACCGGGACAGCGGGCTAACTATGGCTACACCTTC. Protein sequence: CASSPPGQRANYGYTF.

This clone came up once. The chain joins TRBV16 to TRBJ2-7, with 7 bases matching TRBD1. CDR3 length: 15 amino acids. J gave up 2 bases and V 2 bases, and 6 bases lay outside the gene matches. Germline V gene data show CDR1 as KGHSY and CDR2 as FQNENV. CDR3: CASSQVQGQPYEQYF. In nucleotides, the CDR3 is TGTGCCAGCAGCCAAGTTCAGGGACAGCCCTACGAGCAGTACTTC.

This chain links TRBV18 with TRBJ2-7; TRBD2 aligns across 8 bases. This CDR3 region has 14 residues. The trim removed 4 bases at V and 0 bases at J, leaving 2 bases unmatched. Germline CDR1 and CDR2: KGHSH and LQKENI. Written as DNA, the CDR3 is TGTGCCAGCTCACGGCGGGGGGTCTCCTACGAGCAGTACTTC. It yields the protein CASSRRGVSYEQYF.

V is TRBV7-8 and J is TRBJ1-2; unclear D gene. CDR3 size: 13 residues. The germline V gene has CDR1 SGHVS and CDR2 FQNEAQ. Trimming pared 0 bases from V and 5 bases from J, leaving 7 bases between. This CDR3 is CASSLAMEYGYTF. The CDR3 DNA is TGTGCCAGCAGCTTAGCGATGGAGTATGGCTACACCTTC.

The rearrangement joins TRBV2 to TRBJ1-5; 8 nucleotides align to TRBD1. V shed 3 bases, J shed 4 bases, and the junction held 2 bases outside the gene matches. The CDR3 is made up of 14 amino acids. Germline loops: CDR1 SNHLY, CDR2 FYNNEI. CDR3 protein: CASSERQGNQPQHF. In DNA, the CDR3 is TGTGCCAGCAGTGAGAGACAGGGGAATCAGCCCCAGCATTTT. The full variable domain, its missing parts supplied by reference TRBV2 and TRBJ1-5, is EPEVTQTPSHQVTQMGQEVILRCVPISNHLYFYWYRQILGQKVEFLVSFYNNEISEKSEIFDDQFSVERPDGSNFTLKIRSTKLEDSAMYFCASSERQGNQPQHFGDGTRLSIL.

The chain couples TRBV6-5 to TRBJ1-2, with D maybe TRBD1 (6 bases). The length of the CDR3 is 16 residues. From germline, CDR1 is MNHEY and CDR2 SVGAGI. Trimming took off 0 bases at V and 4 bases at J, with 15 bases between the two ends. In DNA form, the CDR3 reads TGTGCCAGCAGTTACTCTTCAGTAGGGGGAAGCTATGGCTACACCTTC. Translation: CASSYSSVGGSYGYTF.